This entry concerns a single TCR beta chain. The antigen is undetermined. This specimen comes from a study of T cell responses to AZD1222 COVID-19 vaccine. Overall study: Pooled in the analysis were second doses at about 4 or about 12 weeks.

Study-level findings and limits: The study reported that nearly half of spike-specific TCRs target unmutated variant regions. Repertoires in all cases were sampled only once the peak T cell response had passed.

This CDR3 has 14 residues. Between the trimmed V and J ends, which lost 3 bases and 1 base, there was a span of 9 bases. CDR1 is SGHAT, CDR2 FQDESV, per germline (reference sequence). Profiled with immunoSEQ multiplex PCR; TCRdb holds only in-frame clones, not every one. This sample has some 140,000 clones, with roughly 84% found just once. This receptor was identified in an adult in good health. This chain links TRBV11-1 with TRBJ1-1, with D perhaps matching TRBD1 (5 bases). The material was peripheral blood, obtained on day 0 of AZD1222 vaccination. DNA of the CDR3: TGTGCCAGCAGCTTGAGACAGCGGAACACTGAAGCTTTCTTT. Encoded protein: CASSLRQRNTEAFF.